Presented here are 15 T cell receptor beta chains from one specimen sequenced in a study of shared clonotypes between healthy human individuals. Profiling relied on immunoSEQ multiplex PCR, and the TCRdb table lists in-frame clones only, not all of them. In the table there are approximately 2.5 million clones, approximately 93% of which are singletons. Sequencing input: naive CD4+ T cells from PBMCs. The subset is: CD45RA+ positively selected. The source is a man between 18 and 29 years old in good health. Some clones in this sample may be carry-over from other donors' samples.

The chain links TRBV5-5 to TRBJ1-5, with D perhaps TRBD1 (6 bases). The length of the CDR3 is 15 residues. CDR1 and CDR2 from the germline V gene are SGHKS and YYEKEE (reference sequence). Trimming pared 1 base from V and 6 bases from J, leaving 14 bases between. The CDR3 loop is CASSLLPQGSQPQHF. CDR3 bases: TGTGCCAGCAGCTTGTTACCCCAGGGGAGTCAGCCCCAGCATTTT.

In the case of this clone: The sample contains more than one DNA sequence encoding this CDR3. The chain joins TRBV28 to TRBJ1-2; unclear D gene. CDR3 size: 12 residues. Germline assignment: CDR1 MDHEN and CDR2 SYDVKM. V lost 2 bases, J lost 8 bases, and 9 bases lay in between. The CDR3 protein is CASSLGRYGYTF. The DNA for the CDR3 is TGTGCCAGCAGTTTAGGAAGGTACGGCTACACCTTC.

The chain recombines TRBV28 with TRBJ1-2; no firm D call. The CDR3 covers 12 residues. Trimming stripped 6 bases from V and 8 bases from J, with 13 bases between. Germline loops: CDR1 MDHEN, CDR2 SYDVKM. The CDR3 spells CASSSGSDGYTF. CDR3 nucleotide sequence: TGTGCCAGCAGCTCCGGGTCCGACGGCTACACCTTC.

This clone was detected once. The rearrangement links TRBV5-6 to TRBJ2-2; D not certain. The germline V gene has CDR1 SGHDT and CDR2 YYEEEE. V was cut by 2 bases and J by 5 bases, with 10 bases left in between. The CDR3 totals 14 residues. The chain's CDR3 is CASSFRVGTGELFF. The CDR3 DNA follows: TGTGCCAGCAGCTTTCGGGTAGGGACCGGGGAGCTGTTTTTT.

The genes are TRBV7-2 and TRBJ2-1; D is ambiguous. The CDR3 is 14 amino acids. Germline V CDR1 and CDR2: SGHTA, FQGNSA. V was cut by 1 base and J by 9 bases, with 13 bases left in between. CDR3 loop: CASSLDSARSEQFF. The CDR3 nucleotides read TGTGCCAGCAGCTTAGACTCCGCGAGGAGTGAGCAGTTCTTC.

The chain combines TRBV7-2 with TRBJ1-1; a possible D gene is TRBD1 (5 bases). The CDR3 has 14 amino acids. The V and J ends lost 2 bases and 3 bases respectively, with 10 bases between them. Germline values: CDR1 SGHTA, CDR2 FQGNSA. The CDR3 protein is CASSLFEGYTEAFF. CDR3 bases: TGTGCCAGCAGCTTATTTGAGGGGTACACTGAAGCTTTCTTT.

This rearrangement joins TRBV19 to TRBJ2-1; D is unclear. V lost 3 bases to trimming and J lost 6 bases, with 6 bases between them. In germline, CDR1 is LNHDA, CDR2 SQIVND (reference sequence). The CDR3 runs 12 residues. This CDR3 reads CASSIFPNEQFF. For the CDR3, the DNA is TGTGCCAGTAGTATTTTCCCCAATGAGCAGTTCTTC.

The rearrangement joins TRBV4-1 to TRBJ2-2; TRBD2 aligns across 8 bases. CDR3 size: 17 residues. Germline CDR1 reads MGHRA; CDR2 reads YSYEKL. After removal of 3 bases from V and 2 bases from J, the junction contained 8 bases not matched to a gene. The DNA of the CDR3 is TGCGCCAGCAGCCACGGGGTCGGGGGGGATAACACCGGGGAGCTGTTTTTT. Protein: CASSHGVGGDNTGELFF.

The chain joins TRBV28 to TRBJ2-3; tentative D call: TRBD1 (5 bases). The germline V gene has CDR1 MDHEN and CDR2 SYDVKM. Trimming cost V 4 bases and J 7 bases, with 21 bases left between them. This CDR3 is 16 amino acids long. CDR3 residues: CASSSPGKRGVNTQYF. The CDR3 coding sequence is TGTGCCAGCAGTTCGCCAGGGAAAAGGGGTGTAAATACGCAGTATTTT.

About this clone itself: The identical CDR3 is also encoded by other nucleotide sequences in the sample. The rearrangement joins TRBV5-1 to TRBJ2-1; D gene ambiguous. The length of the CDR3 is 14 residues. Trimming removed 2 bases from V and 0 bases from J, with 6 bases in between. From germline, CDR1 is SGHRS and CDR2 YFSETQ. The CDR3 spells CASSLPSSYNEQFF. The CDR3 DNA is TGCGCCAGCAGCTTACCTAGCTCCTACAATGAGCAGTTCTTC.

Concerning this clone: At one end, the junction sequence differs from germline, possibly due to a read error. V gene TRBV11-2 combines with J gene TRBJ2-3, with 12 bases fitting TRBD2. Germline-derived CDR1 and CDR2 are SGHAT and FQNNGV. CDR3 length equals 12 residues. For the CDR3, the DNA is TGTGCCAGCAGCCTGACTAGCGGGGGCGGTAAATTT. Its protein is CASSLTSGGGKF. Complete variable domain (other parts from reference TRBV11-2 and TRBJ2-3): EAGVAQSPRYKIIEKRQSVAFWCNPISGHATLYWYQQILGQGPKLLIQFQNNGVVDDSQLPKDRFSAERLKGVDSTLKIQPAKLEDSAVYLCASSLTSGGGKFGPGTRLTVL.

The rearrangement joins TRBV28 to TRBJ1-5; D is perhaps TRBD1 (6 bases). Germline-derived CDR1 and CDR2 are MDHEN and SYDVKM. The V gene lost 6 bases and the J gene lost 1 base, with 10 bases spanning the gap. This CDR3 has 14 amino acids. CDR3 nucleotide sequence: TGTGCCAGCAGCACACAGGGAAGCAATCAGCCCCAGCATTTT. Translated: CASSTQGSNQPQHF.

CDR3 amino acids: CASSTRDTNTQYF. Here the CDR3 DNA reads TGTGCCAGCAGTACCCGGGACACCAATACGCAGTATTTT. V and J are TRBV6-5 and TRBJ2-3, with D maybe TRBD1 (6 bases). CDR3 length: 13 residues. CDR1 and CDR2 from the germline V gene are MNHEY and SVGAGI. Trimming took 5 bases from V and 7 from J, leaving 13 bases between them.

Comments on this clone: Other DNA sequences within the sample encode an identical CDR3. The chain has TRBV6-6 and TRBJ1-4, with TRBD1 matching over 8 bases. V lost 6 bases to trimming and J lost 7 bases; unmatched junction nucleotides: 1. Germline assignment: CDR1 MNHNY and CDR2 SVGAGI (reference sequence). This CDR3 is 12 amino acids long. This CDR3 is CASRQGGEKLFF. The CDR3, as DNA: TGTGCCAGCAGACAGGGGGGTGAAAAACTGTTTTTT.

The V gene is TRBV5-1, the J gene TRBJ2-4; D not certain. The V gene's germline CDR1 is SGHRS and CDR2 YFSETQ. Trimming shortened V by 4 bases and J by 12 bases, and 14 bases separated the two germline ends. The CDR3 has 12 residues. CDR3 bases: TGCGCCAGCAGCGAACCGGGTAGTTCTCAGTACTTC. Its protein product is CASSEPGSSQYF.